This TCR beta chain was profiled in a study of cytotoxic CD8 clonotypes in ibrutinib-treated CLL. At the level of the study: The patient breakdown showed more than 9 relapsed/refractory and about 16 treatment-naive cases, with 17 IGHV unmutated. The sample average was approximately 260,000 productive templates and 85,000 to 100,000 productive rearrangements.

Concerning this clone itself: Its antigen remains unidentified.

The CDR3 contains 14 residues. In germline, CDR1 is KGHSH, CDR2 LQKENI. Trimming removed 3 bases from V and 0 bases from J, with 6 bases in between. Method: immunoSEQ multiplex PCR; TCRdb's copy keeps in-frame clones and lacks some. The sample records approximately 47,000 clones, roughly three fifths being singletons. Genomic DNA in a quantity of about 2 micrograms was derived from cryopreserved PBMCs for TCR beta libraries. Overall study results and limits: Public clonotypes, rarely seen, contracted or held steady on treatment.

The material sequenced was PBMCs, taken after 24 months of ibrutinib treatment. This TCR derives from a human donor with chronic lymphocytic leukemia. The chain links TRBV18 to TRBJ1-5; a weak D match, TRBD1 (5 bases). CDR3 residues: CASSPTDSNQPQHF. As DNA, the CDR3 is TGTGCCAGCTCACCGACAGATAGCAATCAGCCCCAGCATTTT.